Shown below are 22 T cell receptor beta chains from a single sample sequenced in a study of CD8 T cells in ankylosing spondylitis. In TCRdb, the 5' RACE reads were re-called with MiXCR into one record per CDR3 protein. The table shows roughly 180,000 distinct CDR3 sequences, with around a tenth occurring only once. The source material was blood, either unsorted or a sorted T cell fraction (not recorded which). The receptors come from a female donor with ankylosing spondylitis or in good health (not recorded which).

The genes are TRBV7-9 and TRBJ2-5; 11 nucleotides agree with TRBD2. V lost 5 bases to trimming and J lost 7 bases; unmatched junction nucleotides: 9. The CDR3 contains 15 residues. Germline CDR1 reads SEHNR; CDR2 reads FQNEAQ (reference sequence). CDR3 coding DNA: TGTGCCAGCAGCGGCCCGGGACTAGCGGCCCCGACCCAGTACTTC. Its translation is CASSGPGLAAPTQYF.

This clonotype was found a few times. The J gene is TRBJ2-5, the V gene TRBV6-2 or TRBV6-3, with a tentative D call TRBD1 (5 bases). V lost 7 bases, J lost 5 bases, and 11 bases lay in between. Germline assignment: CDR1 MNHEY and CDR2 SVGEGT. This CDR3 comprises 12 residues. CDR3 in DNA: TGTGCCAGCACAGGGTTTGGGGAGACCCAGTACTTC. Its translation is CASTGFGETQYF.

This chain links TRBV2 with TRBJ2-1; D is unresolved. V lost 10 bases to trimming and J lost 10 bases, with 17 bases between them. Germline CDR1 SNHLY, CDR2 FYNNEI. This CDR3 has 12 amino acids. The CDR3 loop is CAITSRYGEQFF. CDR3 coding DNA: TGTGCCATCACGTCAAGGTACGGAGAGCAGTTCTTC.

This chain links TRBV4-1 with TRBJ2-1; TRBD2 matches 9 bases. V shed 3 bases, J shed 0 bases, and the junction held 9 bases outside the gene matches. Per germline, CDR1 MGHRA and CDR2 YSYEKL. The length of the CDR3 is 18 residues. The CDR3 spells CASSQSLAGLGSYNEQFF. Written as DNA, the CDR3 is TGCGCCAGCAGCCAGTCCCTAGCGGGATTAGGCTCCTACAATGAGCAGTTCTTC.

This clonotype showed up just a few times. The V and J genes are TRBV7-8 and TRBJ2-7; D is unclear. The germline V gene encodes CDR1 SGHVS and CDR2 FQNEAQ. The CDR3 has 15 amino acids. The V end was cut by 1 base, the J end by 1 base, with 11 bases between. CDR3 in DNA: TGTGCCAGCAGCTTAGGGGCCTTCCCTTCCTACGAGCAGTACTTC. Amino acid sequence: CASSLGAFPSYEQYF.

J is TRBJ2-2 and V is TRBV7-7; TRBD2 agrees at 8 bases. The CDR3 has 18 residues. Per germline, CDR1 SSHAT and CDR2 FNYEAQ (reference sequence). V gave up 4 bases and J gave up 1 base; unmatched junction bases: 11. The CDR3 region is CASSSTLVSGMNTGELFF. CDR3 nucleotide sequence: TGTGCCAGCAGCTCCACTCTTGTTAGCGGGATGAACACCGGGGAGCTGTTTTTT.

Only a few counts were recorded for this clonotype. The chain combines TRBV6-2 or TRBV6-3 with TRBJ2-3; D is perhaps TRBD1 or TRBD2 (5 bases each). Trimming removed 4 bases at V and 0 bases at J, with 8 bases between. CDR1 and CDR2 from the germline V gene are MNHEY and SVGEGT. The CDR3 is 14 amino acids. CDR3 DNA: TGTGCCAGCAGTTCGGGACGAAGCACAGATACGCAGTATTTT. Amino acids: CASSSGRSTDTQYF.

The chain uses TRBV5-6 and TRBJ1-2, with 7 positions matching TRBD1. Germline CDR1 reads SGHDT; CDR2 reads YYEEEE. The CDR3 is 14 residues long. With 4 bases clipped from V and 4 bases from J, the junction kept 7 bases outside the gene matches. In DNA form, the CDR3 reads TGTGCCAGCAGCGCTCCTCGGGACAGCTATGGCTACACCTTC. Encoded protein: CASSAPRDSYGYTF.

This clonotype was seen a few times. The chain recombines TRBV5-1 with TRBJ2-7, with TRBD1 as a possible D gene (5 bases). Germline V gene lookup returns CDR1 SGHRS and CDR2 YFSETQ. This CDR3 has 15 residues. Trimming stripped 5 bases from V and 0 bases from J, with 15 bases between. The CDR3 region has the DNA TGCGCCAGCAGTTACGGACACATGAGCTCCTACGAGCAGTACTTC. It codes for CASSYGHMSSYEQYF.

This clonotype came up a few times. V usage is TRBV4-1 and J usage is TRBJ2-2; no clear D gene. Germline values: CDR1 MGHRA, CDR2 YSYEKL. The CDR3 consists of 15 residues. V was pared by 0 bases and J by 2 bases, with 7 bases between. This CDR3 reads CASSQDLLNTGELFF. CDR3 sequence (DNA): TGCGCCAGCAGCCAAGATCTCCTAAACACCGGGGAGCTGTTTTTT.

The chain links TRBV28 to TRBJ2-5; no firm D call. This CDR3 has 13 amino acids. Between the trimmed V and J ends, which lost 5 bases and 5 bases, there was a span of 12 bases. Germline assignment: CDR1 MDHEN and CDR2 SYDVKM. This chain's CDR3 is CASSRVDAETQYF. In DNA form, the CDR3 reads TGTGCCAGCAGTAGGGTGGATGCGGAGACCCAGTACTTC.

This clonotype appeared a few times. This chain connects TRBV7-9 to TRBJ2-1; 11 positions match TRBD2. The germline CDR1 and CDR2 sequences are SEHNR and FQNEAQ (reference sequence). Trimming took 5 bases from V and 6 from J; bases not matched to a gene: 3. This CDR3 comprises 14 residues. CDR3 sequence: CASSIGTSGNEQFF. Written as DNA, the CDR3 is TGTGCCAGCAGCATCGGGACTAGCGGCAATGAGCAGTTCTTC.

In this sample, this clonotype turned up many times. V gene TRBV10-3 combines with J gene TRBJ2-1; D gene unclear. Trimming shortened V by 3 bases and J by 13 bases, and 10 bases separated the two germline ends. The CDR3 sequence is 11 residues long. Per the germline V gene, CDR1 is ENHRY and CDR2 is SYGVKD. This chain's CDR3 is CAISESWVQFF. In nucleotides, the CDR3 is TGTGCCATCAGTGAAAGCTGGGTTCAGTTCTTC.

The chain is built from TRBV9 and TRBJ2-1; TRBD2 matches 9 bases. CDR1 and CDR2 (germline): SGDLS, YYNGEE. This CDR3 region has 15 residues. After removal of 3 bases from V and 7 bases from J, the junction contained 8 bases not matched to a gene. This chain's CDR3 is CASSALAGVSNEQFF. CDR3 sequence (DNA): TGTGCCAGCAGCGCGTTAGCGGGAGTAAGTAATGAGCAGTTCTTC.

The V and J genes are TRBV29-1 and TRBJ2-7; 11 bases agree with TRBD1. This CDR3 region has 15 residues. J lost 2 bases, V lost 6 bases, and 9 bases had no gene match. Looked up from germline, CDR1 is SQVTM and CDR2 is ANQGSEA. CDR3 DNA sequence: TGCAGCGTATCGGGGCAGGGACAGGGGGCCTACGAGCAGTACTTC. Its protein is CSVSGQGQGAYEQYF.

This clonotype was counted only a few times. This chain joins TRBV6-5 and TRBJ2-3; 8 bases map to TRBD2. The CDR3 has 16 amino acids. Trimming removed 0 bases from V and 1 base from J; junction bases left unmatched: 3. Germline lookup yields CDR1 MNHEY and CDR2 SVGAGI. CDR3 sequence (DNA): TGTGCCAGCAGTTACTCCCCGGGACTAGGCACAGATACGCAGTATTTT. It translates to CASSYSPGLGTDTQYF.

This rearrangement joins TRBV11-2 to TRBJ2-5, with a possible D match to TRBD1 (6 bases). This CDR3 has 18 amino acids. The V end was cut by 7 bases, the J end by 1 base, with 25 bases between. The germline V gene has CDR1 SGHAT and CDR2 FQNNGV. DNA of the CDR3: TGTGCCAGCACCTTCTCGTCGTGGGGGCCGGGGCTCCAAGAGACCCAGTACTTC. This gives the protein CASTFSSWGPGLQETQYF.

The rearrangement uses TRBV3-1 and TRBJ2-1, with D possibly being TRBD2 (6 bases). Germline V gene sequence: CDR1 LGHDT, CDR2 YNNKEL (reference sequence). V was shortened by 0 bases and J by 3 bases, with 15 bases between the two germline ends. The CDR3 loop spans 17 amino acids. The CDR3 nucleotides read TGTGCCAGCAGCCAAGATCTACATGGGACTCTCTACAATGAGCAGTTCTTC. Translation: CASSQDLHGTLYNEQFF.

The chain combines TRBV13 with TRBJ2-1, with a tentative D call TRBD2 (5 bases). This CDR3 region has 13 residues. V lost 6 bases and J 8 bases, leaving 14 bases between the germline ends. Germline assignment: CDR1 PRHDT and CDR2 FYEKMQ (reference sequence). The CDR3 is CASSSPGYDEQFF. CDR3 DNA sequence: TGTGCCAGCAGTTCTCCGGGGTACGATGAGCAGTTCTTC.

This clonotype was recorded at least ten times. The V and J genes are TRBV29-1 and TRBJ1-2; the D gene is possibly TRBD1 (5 bases). This CDR3 is 15 amino acids long. The V end was cut by 1 base, the J end by 4 bases, with 16 bases between. The germline V gene encodes CDR1 SQVTM and CDR2 ANQGSEA. In DNA form, the CDR3 reads TGCAGCGTTGAAGTGGTAGGGGAAGAAAGCTATGGCTACACCTTC. Protein: CSVEVVGEESYGYTF.

This clonotype was seen more than once but under ten times. The chain is built from TRBV28 and TRBJ1-1; D gene unclear. Germline V CDR1 and CDR2: MDHEN, SYDVKM. Trimming shortened V by 3 bases and J by 0 bases, and 5 bases separated the two germline ends. The CDR3 has 13 amino acids. As DNA, the CDR3 is TGTGCCAGCAGTTTCAGGTTGAACACTGAAGCTTTCTTT. It specifies CASSFRLNTEAFF.

This chain uses TRBV24-1 with TRBJ2-4, with TRBD2 identical over 8 bases. The CDR3 extends over 17 amino acids. Per the germline V gene, CDR1 is KGHDR and CDR2 is SFDVKD. Trimming removed 8 bases from V and 0 bases from J; junction bases left unmatched: 11. CDR3 sequence: CATTKREIEVAKNIQYF. The CDR3 coding sequence is TGTGCCACCACTAAGCGGGAGATTGAAGTAGCCAAAAACATTCAGTACTTC.